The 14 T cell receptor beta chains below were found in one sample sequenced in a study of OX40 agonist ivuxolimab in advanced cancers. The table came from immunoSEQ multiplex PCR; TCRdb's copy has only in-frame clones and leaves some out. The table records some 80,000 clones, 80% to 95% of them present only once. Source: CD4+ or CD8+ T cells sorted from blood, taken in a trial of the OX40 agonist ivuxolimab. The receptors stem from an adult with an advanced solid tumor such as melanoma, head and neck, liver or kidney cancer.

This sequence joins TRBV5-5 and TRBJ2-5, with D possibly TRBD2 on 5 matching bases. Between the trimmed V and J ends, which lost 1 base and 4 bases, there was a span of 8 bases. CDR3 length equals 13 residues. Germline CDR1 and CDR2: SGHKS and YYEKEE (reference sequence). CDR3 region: CASSLLGVETQYF. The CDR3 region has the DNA TGTGCCAGCAGCTTGCTCGGGGTAGAGACCCAGTACTTC.

The CDR3 reads CASRPTGGTDTQYF. Here the CDR3 DNA reads TGTGCCAGCAGACCGACAGGGGGCACAGATACGCAGTATTTT. The rearrangement uses TRBV6-1 and TRBJ2-3; TRBD1 agrees at 8 bases. Germline CDR1 reads MNHNS; CDR2 reads SASEGT. CDR3 length: 14 amino acids. The ends lost 6 bases at V and 1 base at J; junction bases unmatched: 3.

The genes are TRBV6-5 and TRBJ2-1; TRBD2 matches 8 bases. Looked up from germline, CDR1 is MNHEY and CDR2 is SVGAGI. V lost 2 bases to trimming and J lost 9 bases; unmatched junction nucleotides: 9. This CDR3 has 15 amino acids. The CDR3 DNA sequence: TGTGCCAGCAGTTACCAGCGGGGGACACGGGGTGAGCAGTTCTTC. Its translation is CASSYQRGTRGEQFF.

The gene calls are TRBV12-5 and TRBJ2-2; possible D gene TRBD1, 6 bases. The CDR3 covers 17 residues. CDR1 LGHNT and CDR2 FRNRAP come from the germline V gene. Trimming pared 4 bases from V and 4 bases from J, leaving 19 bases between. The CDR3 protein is CASGSQASGQATGELFF. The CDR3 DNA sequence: TGTGCTAGTGGTTCTCAAGCCTCGGGACAAGCCACCGGGGAGCTGTTTTTT.

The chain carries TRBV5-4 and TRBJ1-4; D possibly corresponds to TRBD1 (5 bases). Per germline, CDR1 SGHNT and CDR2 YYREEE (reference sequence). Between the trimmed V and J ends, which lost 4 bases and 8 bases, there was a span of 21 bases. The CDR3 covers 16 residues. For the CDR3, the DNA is TGTGCCAGCAGCCTCGGGACTTCCCGCGGTGGGGAAAAACTGTTTTTT. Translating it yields CASSLGTSRGGEKLFF.

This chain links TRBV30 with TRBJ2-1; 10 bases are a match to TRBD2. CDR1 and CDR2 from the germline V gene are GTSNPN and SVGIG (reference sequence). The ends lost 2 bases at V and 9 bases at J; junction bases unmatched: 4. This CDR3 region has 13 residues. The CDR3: CAWSTSGGGEQFF. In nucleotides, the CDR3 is TGTGCCTGGAGTACCAGCGGGGGGGGTGAGCAGTTCTTC.

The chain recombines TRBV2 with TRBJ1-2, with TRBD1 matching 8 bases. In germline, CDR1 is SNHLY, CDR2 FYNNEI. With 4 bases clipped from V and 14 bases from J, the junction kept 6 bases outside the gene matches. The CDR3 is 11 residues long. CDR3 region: CASSGQGMETF. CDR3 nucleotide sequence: TGTGCCAGCAGTGGACAGGGGATGGAGACCTTC.

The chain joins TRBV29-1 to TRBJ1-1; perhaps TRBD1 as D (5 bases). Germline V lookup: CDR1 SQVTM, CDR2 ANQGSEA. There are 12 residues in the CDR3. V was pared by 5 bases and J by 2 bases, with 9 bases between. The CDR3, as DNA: TGCAGCGTTTCAGACAGAAACACTGAAGCTTTCTTT. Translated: CSVSDRNTEAFF.

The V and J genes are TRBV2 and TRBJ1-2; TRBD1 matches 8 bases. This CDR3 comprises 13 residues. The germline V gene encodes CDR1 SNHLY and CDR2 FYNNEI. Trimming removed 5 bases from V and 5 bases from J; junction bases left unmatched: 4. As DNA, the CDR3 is TGTGCCAGCAGTCAGGGGGCTATTTATGGCTACACCTTC. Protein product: CASSQGAIYGYTF.

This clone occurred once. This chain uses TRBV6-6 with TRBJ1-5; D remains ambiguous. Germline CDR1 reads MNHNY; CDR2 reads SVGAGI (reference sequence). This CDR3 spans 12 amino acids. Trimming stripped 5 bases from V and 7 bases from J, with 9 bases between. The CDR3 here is CASSNGQQPQHF. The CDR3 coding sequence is TGTGCCAGCAGTAACGGGCAACAGCCCCAGCATTTT.

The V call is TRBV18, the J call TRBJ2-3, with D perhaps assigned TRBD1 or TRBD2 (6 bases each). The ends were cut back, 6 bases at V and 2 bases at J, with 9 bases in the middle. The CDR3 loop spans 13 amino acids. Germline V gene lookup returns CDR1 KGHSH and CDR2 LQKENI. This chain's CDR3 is CASSTGATDTQYF. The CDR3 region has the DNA TGTGCCAGCTCGACGGGGGCCACAGATACGCAGTATTTT.

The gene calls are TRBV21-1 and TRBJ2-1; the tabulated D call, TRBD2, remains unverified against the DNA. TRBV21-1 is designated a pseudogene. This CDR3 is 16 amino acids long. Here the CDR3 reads CASSKVWLAGVAEQFF. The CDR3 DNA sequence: TGTGCCAGCAGCAAAGTCTGGCTAGCGGGGGTCGCTGAGCAGTTCTTC.

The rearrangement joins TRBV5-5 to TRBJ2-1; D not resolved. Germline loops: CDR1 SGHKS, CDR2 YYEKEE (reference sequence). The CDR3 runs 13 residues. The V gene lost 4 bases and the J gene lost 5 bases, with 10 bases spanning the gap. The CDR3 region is CASSTLNDNEQFF. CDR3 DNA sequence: TGTGCCAGCAGCACCCTTAATGACAATGAGCAGTTCTTC.

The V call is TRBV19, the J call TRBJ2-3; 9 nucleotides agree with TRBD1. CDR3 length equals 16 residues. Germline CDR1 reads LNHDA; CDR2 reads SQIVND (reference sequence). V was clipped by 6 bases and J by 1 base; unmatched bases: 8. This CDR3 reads CASRDPGQGRTDTQYF. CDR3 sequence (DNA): TGTGCCAGTAGGGATCCGGGACAGGGTCGCACAGATACGCAGTATTTT.